This T cell receptor beta chain originates from a study of blood T cell repertoires in COVID-19. Overall study context: PBMCs, B-cell-depleted T cells, or T cells were the source of the cDNA or gDNA that made up the material.

Authors' methods: The authors estimated nucleated cell counts from reference gene primer amplification. Produced via immunoSEQ multiplex PCR; TCRdb's table is partial and in-frame only. V, J and clone size reflect that table, while D and trimming were determined from the DNA. This table has approximately 70,000 clones, roughly 91% appearing once. The origin of this receptor is a human donor in a cohort sampled during active COVID-19. The sample consisted of peripheral blood.

CDR3 bases: TGTGCCAGCAGTTTATCGGGGGAGGCGGCTGAGCAGTTCTTC. Translation gives CASSLSGEAAEQFF. V gene TRBV28 combines with J gene TRBJ2-1, with D possibly matching TRBD2 (6 bases). With 1 base removed from V and 9 bases from J, the gap between germline ends came to 13 bases. The germline V gene encodes CDR1 MDHEN and CDR2 SYDVKM. This CDR3 has 14 amino acids. Full variable domain (rest looked up from reference TRBV28 and TRBJ2-1): DVKVTQSSRYLVKRTGEKVFLECVQDMDHENMFWYRQDPGLGLRLIYFSYDVKMKEKGDIPEGYSVSREKKERFSLILESASTNQTSMYLCASSLSGEAAEQFFGPGTRLTVL.